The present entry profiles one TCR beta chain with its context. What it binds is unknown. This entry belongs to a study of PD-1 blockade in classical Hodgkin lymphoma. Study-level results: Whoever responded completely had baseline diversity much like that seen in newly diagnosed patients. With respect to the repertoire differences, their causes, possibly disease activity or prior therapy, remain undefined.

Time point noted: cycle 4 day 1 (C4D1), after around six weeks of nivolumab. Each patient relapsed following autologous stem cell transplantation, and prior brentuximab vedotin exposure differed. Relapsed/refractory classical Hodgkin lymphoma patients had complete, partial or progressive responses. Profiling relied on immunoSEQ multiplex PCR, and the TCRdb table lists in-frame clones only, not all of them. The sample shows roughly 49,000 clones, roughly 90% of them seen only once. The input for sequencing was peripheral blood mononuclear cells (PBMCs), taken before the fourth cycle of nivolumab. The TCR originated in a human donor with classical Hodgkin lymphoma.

In nucleotides, the CDR3 is TGTGCCAGCAGCTTAATGGGGCAGGCGGACTCTGGAAACACCATATATTTT. Its protein is CASSLMGQADSGNTIYF. The V call is TRBV7-8, the J call TRBJ1-3; tentatively, D is TRBD1 (5 bases). V was pared by 2 bases and J by 0 bases, with 14 bases between. This CDR3 has 17 amino acids. Germline CDR1 and CDR2: SGHVS and FQNEAQ.